Each of the 27 T cell receptor beta chains below was sequenced from the same sample in a study of blood T cell repertoires in COVID-19. Here immunoSEQ multiplex PCR was the method, and the copy in TCRdb shows in-frame clones only, minus some. The sample contains about 350,000 clones, 75% to 90% of which appear only once. Sequenced input: peripheral blood. All receptors come from a woman aged 55-70 years with COVID-19, enrolled during active disease.

This chain links TRBV11-2 with TRBJ1-1, with TRBD1 as a possible D gene (6 bases). Trimming took off 6 bases at V and 1 base at J, with 12 bases between the two ends. Germline lookup yields CDR1 SGHAT and CDR2 FQNNGV. The CDR3 contains 14 residues. The CDR3 spells CASSPGQWNTEAFF. The CDR3 DNA is TGTGCCAGCAGTCCTGGACAGTGGAACACTGAAGCTTTCTTT.

The chain carries TRBV7-9 and TRBJ1-4; 8 nucleotides match TRBD1. CDR1 SEHNR and CDR2 FQNEAQ come from the germline V gene (reference sequence). V was pared by 1 base and J by 4 bases, with 5 bases of the junction left unmatched. The CDR3 is 16 amino acids. CDR3 in amino acids: CASSLVSGGLNEKLFF. CDR3 sequence (DNA): TGTGCCAGCAGCTTAGTCTCAGGGGGCCTTAATGAAAAACTGTTTTTT. Complete variable domain (other parts from reference TRBV7-9 and TRBJ1-4): DTGVSQNPRHKITKRGQNVTFRCDPISEHNRLYWYRQTLGQGPEFLTYFQNEAQLEKSRLLSDRFSAERPKGSFSTLEIQRTEQGDSAMYLCASSLVSGGLNEKLFFGSGTQLSVL.

CDR3 in amino acids: CASSRQGADNEQFF. CDR3 bases: TGTGCCAGCAGTCGTCAGGGGGCCGATAATGAGCAGTTCTTC. V is TRBV5-5 and J is TRBJ2-1, with 8 bases matching TRBD1. Losses at the gene ends were 5 bases for V and 7 bases for J; bases not matched to a gene: 8. The germline V gene encodes CDR1 SGHKS and CDR2 YYEKEE (reference sequence). The CDR3 runs to 14 residues.

V usage is TRBV5-4 and J usage is TRBJ2-7; 9 nucleotides agree with TRBD1. Trimming cost V 5 bases and J 7 bases; bases outside gene matches: 13. From germline, CDR1 is SGHNT and CDR2 YYREEE (reference sequence). CDR3 length equals 15 residues. Here the CDR3 reads CASSSPGQGMEEQYF. The CDR3 coding sequence is TGTGCCAGCAGTTCCCCGGGACAGGGTATGGAGGAGCAGTACTTC. Filled out from reference TRBV5-4 and TRBJ2-7, the complete variable domain reads ETGVTQSPTHLIKTRGQQVTLRCSSQSGHNTVSWYQQALGQGPQFIFQYYREEENGRGNFPPRFSGLQFPNYSSELNVNALELDDSALYLCASSSPGQGMEEQYFGPGTRLTVT.

The table lists this clone with a count of one. This chain links TRBV11-3 with TRBJ2-1; the match to TRBD2 covers 8 bases. CDR1 SGHNT and CDR2 YENEEA come from the germline V gene. Trimming at V came to 4 bases and at J to 0 bases, leaving 8 bases not matched to a gene. CDR3 length: 17 amino acids. CDR3 sequence (DNA): TGTGCCAGCAGCTCTGGAAGTAGCGGGGCCTCCTACAATGAGCAGTTCTTC. Protein sequence: CASSSGSSGASYNEQFF. Full variable domain (rest looked up from reference TRBV11-3 and TRBJ2-1): EAGVVQSPRYKIIEKKQPVAFWCNPISGHNTLYWYLQNLGQGPELLIRYENEEAVDDSQLPKDRFSAERLKGVDSTLKIQPAELGDSAVYLCASSSGSSGASYNEQFFGPGTRLTVL.

The chain carries TRBV4-3 and TRBJ2-7; tentatively, D is TRBD1 (6 bases). Germline assignment: CDR1 LGHNA and CDR2 YSLEER. There are 16 residues in the CDR3. The V gene lost 0 bases and the J gene lost 2 bases, with 14 bases spanning the gap. The CDR3 nucleotides read TGCGCCAGCAGCCAAGATAGGTCGACAGGCCCCTACGAGCAGTACTTC. This translates into CASSQDRSTGPYEQYF.

This clone came up once. The chain recombines TRBV3-1 (or the pseudogene TRBV3-2) with TRBJ2-7; the match to TRBD1 covers 11 bases. With 4 bases clipped from V and 3 bases from J, the junction kept 8 bases outside the gene matches. The germline V gene encodes CDR1 LGHDT and CDR2 YNNKEL (reference sequence). The CDR3 has 16 residues. The CDR3 coding sequence is TGTGCCAGCAGCCGCATGACCGGGACAGGGGGCTACGAGCAGTACTTC. Translated, it gives CASSRMTGTGGYEQYF.

The CDR3: CASSLDKGRVYGYTF. DNA of the CDR3: TGTGCCAGCAGCTTAGATAAAGGTCGGGTCTATGGCTACACCTTC. The chain employs TRBV13 and TRBJ1-2; D is uncertain. This CDR3 spans 15 amino acids. Germline lookup yields CDR1 PRHDT and CDR2 FYEKMQ (reference sequence). V lost 1 base, J lost 4 bases, and 13 bases lay in between.

The rearrangement uses TRBV4-3 and TRBJ2-5; TRBD2 is a possible D gene (5 bases). V dropped 4 bases and J dropped 5 bases, with 14 bases sitting between them. Germline assignment: CDR1 LGHNA and CDR2 YSLEER. The CDR3 consists of 14 residues. The CDR3 DNA reads as TGCGCCAGCAGCCCGCAGGCAGAGGGCGAGACCCAGTACTTC. Amino acids: CASSPQAEGETQYF.

V is TRBV5-1 and J is TRBJ2-7; D is undetermined. V lost 1 base to trimming and J lost 6 bases, with 5 bases between them. The CDR3 is 11 amino acids. The V gene's germline CDR1 is SGHRS and CDR2 YFSETQ. This chain's CDR3 is CASSLSGEQYF. For the CDR3, the DNA is TGCGCCAGCAGCTTGTCGGGCGAGCAGTACTTC.

The chain is built from TRBV5-1 and TRBJ1-5, with D unresolved. V was clipped by 0 bases and J by 3 bases, with 4 bases between them. Germline assignment: CDR1 SGHRS and CDR2 YFSETQ. This CDR3 spans 13 amino acids. The CDR3 protein is CASSLGPNQPQHF. As DNA, the CDR3 is TGCGCCAGCAGCTTGGGGCCCAATCAGCCCCAGCATTTT.

The chain recombines TRBV2 with TRBJ1-4; D unclear. Germline CDR1 is SNHLY and CDR2 is FYNNEI. V lost 4 bases to trimming and J lost 6 bases, with 9 bases between them. The CDR3 loop spans 13 amino acids. The CDR3 spells CASSGTDYEKLFF. CDR3 DNA: TGTGCCAGCAGTGGGACGGACTATGAAAAACTGTTTTTT.

The rearrangement joins TRBV23-1 to TRBJ1-1; D is ambiguous. TRBV23-1 is assigned to the ORF class and has an uncertain function. CDR3 size: 13 residues. The ends were cut back, 10 bases at V and 3 bases at J, with 15 bases in the middle. For the CDR3, the DNA is TGCGCCACGACACCGGGAAACGACACTGAAGCTTTCTTT. It is translated as CATTPGNDTEAFF.

In its sample, this clone was seen a few times. The rearrangement uses TRBV6-5 and TRBJ2-7, with D unclear. V gave up 6 bases and J gave up 1 base, with 10 bases separating them. The CDR3 length is 13 residues. Germline values: CDR1 MNHEY, CDR2 SVGAGI. This CDR3 reads CASRSLRSYEQYF. For the CDR3, the DNA is TGTGCCAGCAGGAGCCTTCGATCCTACGAGCAGTACTTC.

The chain uses TRBV6-2 or TRBV6-3 and TRBJ1-2; tentatively, D is TRBD1 (5 bases). CDR1 and CDR2 from the germline V gene are MNHEY and SVGEGT. The CDR3 contains 18 residues. Trimming removed 2 bases at V and 5 bases at J, with 24 bases between. The CDR3 coding sequence is TGTGCCAGCAGTTACCCGATCGACCAGGGCTGGGATCAATATGGCTACACCTTC. Encoded protein: CASSYPIDQGWDQYGYTF.

The rearrangement uses TRBV30 and TRBJ2-1, with TRBD2 as a possible D gene (5 bases). This CDR3 spans 18 amino acids. Per the germline V gene, CDR1 is GTSNPN and CDR2 is SVGIG (reference sequence). V lost 2 bases, J lost 3 bases, and 23 bases lay in between. The CDR3 here is CAWSIYQPSRGLYNEQFF. The CDR3 DNA is TGTGCCTGGAGTATTTATCAACCCTCACGGGGTCTCTACAATGAGCAGTTCTTC.

The rearrangement joins TRBV5-1 to TRBJ2-7, with 7 bases matching TRBD1. J was trimmed by 2 bases and V by 4 bases; bases with no gene match: 9. Germline V gene data show CDR1 as SGHRS and CDR2 as YFSETQ. There are 15 residues in the CDR3. This CDR3 reads CASSPGTADPYEQYF. In nucleotides, the CDR3 is TGCGCCAGCAGCCCGGGGACAGCCGACCCCTACGAGCAGTACTTC.

The J gene is TRBJ1-1, the V gene TRBV5-1; no firm D call. With 4 bases removed from V and 3 bases from J, the gap between germline ends came to 10 bases. The CDR3 has 13 amino acids. CDR1 and CDR2 (germline): SGHRS, YFSETQ. The CDR3 DNA sequence: TGCGCCAGCAGCCGGACGGAGGACACTGAAGCTTTCTTT. It specifies CASSRTEDTEAFF.

The chain employs TRBV5-8 and TRBJ2-3, with 9 bases that match TRBD2. The CDR3 has 19 amino acids. Germline CDR1 and CDR2: SGHTS and YDEGEE. V lost 1 base to trimming and J lost 0 bases; unmatched junction nucleotides: 12. CDR3 loop: CASSLLVLAGYFSTDTQYF. The DNA of the CDR3 is TGTGCCAGCAGCTTGTTAGTACTAGCGGGTTATTTTAGCACAGATACGCAGTATTTT.

This clone was observed a single time. Other DNA variants within this sample encode the same CDR3. The chain links TRBV9 to TRBJ2-7, with D unclear. Per germline, CDR1 SGDLS and CDR2 YYNGEE. The CDR3 consists of 13 residues. With 4 bases removed from V and 0 bases from J, the gap between germline ends came to 8 bases. In nucleotides, the CDR3 is TGTGCCAGCAGCCCCCCGAGCTCCTACGAGCAGTACTTC. It specifies CASSPPSSYEQYF.

The V gene is TRBV19, the J gene TRBJ2-7, with D hard to call. Trimming stripped 0 bases from V and 2 bases from J, with 14 bases between. Germline V lookup: CDR1 LNHDA, CDR2 SQIVND (reference sequence). This CDR3 is built from 16 residues. The CDR3 DNA sequence: TGTGCCAGTAGTATAGATCTTGCGGAATTCGCCTACGAGCAGTACTTC. Translating gives CASSIDLAEFAYEQYF.

The rearrangement uses TRBV4-3 and TRBJ1-2; D remains ambiguous. V lost 2 bases and J lost 8, with 18 bases in between. The CDR3 is 15 residues long. The germline CDR1 and CDR2 sequences are LGHNA and YSLEER. The CDR3 DNA follows: TGCGCCAGCAGCCAATTTCTGTCGGGGAAAAACGGCTACACCTTC. As protein: CASSQFLSGKNGYTF.

The chain recombines TRBV6-5 with TRBJ1-5; TRBD1 matches 9 bases. V lost 6 bases, J lost 4 bases, and 4 bases stayed unmatched. This CDR3 contains 14 residues. The germline V gene has CDR1 MNHEY and CDR2 SVGAGI. The CDR3 sequence: CASSSGTGNQPQHF. The CDR3 coding sequence is TGTGCCAGCAGCTCCGGGACAGGGAATCAGCCCCAGCATTTT.

The chain joins TRBV5-4 to TRBJ1-5; TRBD1 might be the D (5 bases). V dropped 5 bases and J dropped 4 bases, with 10 bases sitting between them. Per germline, CDR1 SGHNT and CDR2 YYREEE (reference sequence). This CDR3 has 13 residues. The CDR3 region is CASSTDRNQPQHF. CDR3 coding DNA: TGTGCCAGCAGTACTGACAGAAATCAGCCCCAGCATTTT.

This clone was seen only once. V usage is TRBV19 and J usage is TRBJ1-1, with TRBD1 identical over 10 bases. Trimming took 3 bases from V and 3 from J; bases not matched to a gene: 1. The CDR3 runs to 14 residues. Germline-derived CDR1 and CDR2 are LNHDA and SQIVND (reference sequence). Here the CDR3 DNA reads TGTGCCAGTAGTATCGGACAGGGGGACACTGAAGCTTTCTTT. Protein product: CASSIGQGDTEAFF.

The chain is built from TRBV7-6 and TRBJ2-1, with 9 bases aligning to TRBD2. Germline CDR1 is SGHVS and CDR2 is FNYEAQ. V lost 1 base and J lost 3; bases outside the gene matches: 4. The CDR3 contains 16 residues. The CDR3 reads CASSLVSAGGYNEQFF. The CDR3 DNA sequence: TGTGCCAGCAGCTTAGTATCAGCGGGGGGCTACAATGAGCAGTTCTTC.

The chain couples TRBV13 to TRBJ1-2, with D possibly matching TRBD1 (6 bases). The CDR3 is 14 amino acids. V dropped 5 bases and J dropped 5 bases, with 15 bases sitting between them. The V gene's germline CDR1 is PRHDT and CDR2 FYEKMQ (reference sequence). CDR3 nucleotides: TGTGCCAGCAGCACCTTACAGGGTTATTATGGCTACACCTTC. It encodes CASSTLQGYYGYTF.